These 17 T cell receptor beta chains share one sample of origin, sequenced in a study of beta chain features in type 1 diabetes. The isolated RNA, all of it, was reverse transcribed, so expressed TCRB transcripts were what got sequenced. Here immunoSEQ multiplex PCR was the method, and the copy in TCRdb shows in-frame clones only, minus some. This table holds about 180,000 clones, about 13% found once. Source material: central memory CD4+ T cells from blood. The receptors shown here come from a woman between 18 and 29 years old in good health.

Comments on this clone: Germline is not matched at one junction end, which may reflect a read error. This rearrangement joins TRBV7-7 to TRBJ2-5; maybe TRBD1 (6 bases). CDR3 length: 14 residues. CDR1 and CDR2 from the germline V gene are SSHAT and FNYEAQ (reference sequence). The CDR3 reads CASSLGQLQETQYF. The CDR3 DNA is TGTGCTAGCAGCCTAGGACAGCTACAAGAGACCCAGTACTTC.

This clone was counted between two and nine times. This rearrangement joins TRBV6-6 to TRBJ2-7; 9 nucleotides agree with TRBD1. Germline V CDR1 and CDR2: MNHNY, SVGAGI (reference sequence). CDR3 size: 16 residues. V trimming: 4 bases; J trimming: 2 bases; junction bases outside the gene matches: 9. The CDR3 bases are TGTGCCAGCAGTTCGGGACAGGGCTCAGGGGCCTACGAGCAGTACTTC. Translation: CASSSGQGSGAYEQYF.

The V gene is TRBV28, the J gene TRBJ2-3, with a possible D match to TRBD2 (6 bases). In germline, CDR1 is MDHEN, CDR2 SYDVKM. Trimming cost V 1 base and J 8 bases, with 13 bases left between them. The length of the CDR3 is 14 residues. CDR3 nucleotide sequence: TGTGCCAGCAGTTTATCGGGGGTTAAAGTTACGCAGTATTTT. Protein: CASSLSGVKVTQYF.

This clone was seen a handful of times. V and J are TRBV5-6 and TRBJ1-5, with 8 bases fitting TRBD1. V lost 4 bases and J lost 5; bases outside the gene matches: 5. CDR1 SGHDT and CDR2 YYEEEE come from the germline V gene. CDR3 length: 14 amino acids. The CDR3 protein is CASSLGQGDQPQHF. The CDR3 DNA is TGTGCCAGCAGCCTCGGACAGGGCGATCAGCCCCAGCATTTT.

V usage is TRBV29-1 and J usage is TRBJ1-4; D gene uncertain. The CDR3 covers 13 residues. Germline V gene lookup returns CDR1 SQVTM and CDR2 ANQGSEA. V lost 5 bases and J 9 bases, leaving 16 bases between the germline ends. CDR3 nucleotides: TGCAGCGTTTGGAGAGCGGGTTCGCAAAAACTGTTTTTT. It encodes CSVWRAGSQKLFF. Using reference TRBV29-1 and TRBJ1-4 for the parts outside the CDR3, the full variable domain is SAVISQKPSRDICQRGTSLTIQCQVDSQVTMMFWYRQQPGQSLTLIATANQGSEATYESGFVIDKFPISRPNLTFSTLTVSNMSPEDSSIYLCSVWRAGSQKLFFGSGTQLSVL.

The chain links TRBV6-5 to TRBJ2-1, with D maybe TRBD2 (6 bases). CDR3 size: 15 residues. Germline CDR1 reads MNHEY; CDR2 reads SVGAGI. With 3 bases removed from V and 0 bases from J, the gap between germline ends came to 9 bases. CDR3 bases: TGTGCCAGCAGTTATATTAGCGGCTCCTACAATGAGCAGTTCTTC. Its translation is CASSYISGSYNEQFF.

A few counts support this clone. This chain links TRBV15 with TRBJ2-1; TRBD2 aligns across 14 bases. J lost 0 bases, V lost 0 bases, and 1 base had no gene match. The CDR3 sequence is 18 residues long. The V gene's germline CDR1 is LNHNV and CDR2 YYDKDF (reference sequence). The CDR3 protein is CATSRDGTSGSSYNEQFF. The DNA for the CDR3 is TGTGCCACCAGCAGAGACGGGACTAGCGGGAGCTCCTACAATGAGCAGTTCTTC.

J is TRBJ1-1 and V is TRBV7-2; TRBD1 is a possible D gene (5 bases). Trimming shortened V by 1 base and J by 9 bases, and 15 bases separated the two germline ends. Germline V gene sequence: CDR1 SGHTA, CDR2 FQGNSA. The CDR3 totals 14 residues. The CDR3 DNA reads TGTGCCAGCAGCTTAGGAGTGGCGGCGGACAAAGCTTTCTTT. This sequence encodes CASSLGVAADKAFF.

This chain joins TRBV9 and TRBJ2-5, with no clear D. Trimming cost V 3 bases and J 7 bases, with 13 bases left between them. The CDR3 is 13 amino acids. Germline V gene sequence: CDR1 SGDLS, CDR2 YYNGEE. CDR3: CASSAELGGTQYF. The DNA for the CDR3 is TGTGCCAGCAGCGCCGAGCTAGGCGGGACCCAGTACTTC.

This clone occurred a few times. This chain uses TRBV27 with TRBJ2-5; TRBD1 might be the D (5 bases). The V end lost 3 bases, the J end lost 4 bases, and 18 bases lay between the germline ends. The CDR3 consists of 16 residues. CDR1 MNHEY and CDR2 SMNVEV come from the germline V gene (reference sequence). DNA for the CDR3: TGTGCCAGCAGTTTGGGTGGCGGACAAACGGGAGAGACCCAGTACTTC. It specifies CASSLGGGQTGETQYF.

This CDR3 reads CATSPGTVQETQYF. The CDR3 DNA sequence: TGTGCCACCAGTCCCGGGACAGTCCAAGAGACCCAGTACTTC. The rearrangement joins TRBV15 to TRBJ2-5; 7 nucleotides match TRBD1. J was trimmed by 1 base and V by 6 bases; bases with no gene match: 5. CDR1 LNHNV and CDR2 YYDKDF come from the germline V gene (reference sequence). The CDR3 totals 14 residues.

This clone has just a few counts. The rearrangement joins TRBV29-1 to TRBJ1-4, with 8 bases lining up with TRBD1. The CDR3 length is 14 residues. J gave up 7 bases and V 7 bases, and 11 bases lay outside the gene matches. CDR1 is SQVTM, CDR2 ANQGSEA, per germline. In DNA, the CDR3 is TGCAGCGCTCGGACCGGGACAGGCGGTGAAAAACTGTTTTTT. Translating it yields CSARTGTGGEKLFF.

This clone was found a few times. The rearrangement uses TRBV5-1 and TRBJ2-6; possibly TRBD1 for D (5 bases). The ends were cut back, 4 bases at V and 2 bases at J, with 16 bases in the middle. Germline V gene sequence: CDR1 SGHRS, CDR2 YFSETQ. This CDR3 region has 17 residues. The CDR3 reads CASSPTYQGPGANVLTF. CDR3 nucleotide sequence: TGCGCCAGCAGCCCGACATATCAGGGCCCTGGGGCCAACGTCCTGACTTTC.

In its sample, this clone was seen a few times. The chain couples TRBV28 to TRBJ2-4, with TRBD1 matching 7 bases. V trimming: 4 bases; J trimming: 6 bases; junction bases outside the gene matches: 6. The CDR3 length is 14 residues. Per germline, CDR1 MDHEN and CDR2 SYDVKM. The CDR3 DNA follows: TGTGCCAGCAGTTCGACAGGGATGAGAAACATTCAGTACTTC. Protein product: CASSSTGMRNIQYF.

This clone was seen only a few times. CDR3 in amino acids: CASSLGQGDYGYTF. The CDR3 DNA is TGTGCCAGCAGCTTAGGACAGGGGGACTATGGCTACACCTTC. This chain links TRBV7-2 with TRBJ1-2; 9 positions agree with TRBD1. The germline V gene encodes CDR1 SGHTA and CDR2 FQGNSA. CDR3 length: 14 residues. The V segment lost 1 base and the J segment 3 bases; nucleotides outside the gene matches: 0.

This clone was seen more than once but under ten times. The chain couples TRBV28 to TRBJ1-3; 7 bases agree with TRBD1. The trim removed 10 bases at V and 4 bases at J, leaving 13 bases unmatched. This CDR3 has 15 residues. In germline, CDR1 is MDHEN, CDR2 SYDVKM. CDR3 DNA sequence: TGTGCCACCCTCGTAGGGGGCCGTAGAGGAAACACCATATATTTT. Its protein is CATLVGGRRGNTIYF.

This clone has a handful of counts. This chain connects TRBV2 to TRBJ1-2; D is unresolved. The CDR3 runs 13 residues. V lost 0 bases, J lost 8 bases, and 10 bases lay in between. Germline V gene lookup returns CDR1 SNHLY and CDR2 FYNNEI. The DNA for the CDR3 is TGTGCCAGCAGTGAAGCGCTTCGCCGGGGCTACACCTTC. This codes for CASSEALRRGYTF.